Listed below are T cell receptor beta chains from one sample, sequenced in a study of blood T cell repertoires in COVID-19. The repertoire was sequenced with immunoSEQ multiplex PCR; TCRdb's copy has only in-frame clones and lacks some. This sample carries 290,000 or so clones, over 75% of them seen once, and the ten largest clones take roughly 1.1%. Sequencing was carried out using PBMCs or T cells enriched from blood (not recorded which). All receptors come from a woman in her 30s who had recovered from COVID-19. Both conserved end residues are part of each CDR3. The D gene is left open where the match is weak. Size is omitted from some rows. Given values are once, few, many or a class for expanded clones.

>TRBJ2-5|-|TRBV28|-
TGTGCCAGCAGTCCAAATCAGGGGCCCCAAGAGACCCAGTACTTC
CASSPNQGPQETQYF
>TRBJ1-1|-|TRBV7-3|TRBD1
TGTGCCAGCAGCTCCGGACAGGGACGCAGCACTGAAGCTTTCTTT
CASSSGQGRSTEAFF
>TRBJ2-6|-|TRBV5-1|TRBD2
TGCGCCAGCAGATCTAATGGGCTAGCGGGAGGACGTGGGGCCAACGTCCTGACTTTC
CASRSNGLAGGRGANVLTF
>TRBJ2-1|-|TRBV21-1|-
TGTGCCAGGGGGACTAGCGGTCACTACAATGAGCAGTTCTTC
CARGTSGHYNEQFF
>TRBJ1-1|once|TRBV3-1/TRBV3-2|TRBD1
TGTGCCAGCAGCCAAGGTAGCTGGACAGGCATGAACACTGAAGCTTTCTTT
CASSQGSWTGMNTEAFF
>TRBJ1-5|-|TRBV7-2|-
TGTGCCAGCAGCGAACAGGGTATGAATCAGCCCCAGCATTTT
CASSEQGMNQPQHF
>TRBJ1-3|-|TRBV4-2|-
TGTGCCAGCAGCCAACATTGGGCAGGGGCGAATTCTGGAAACACCATATATTTT
CASSQHWAGANSGNTIYF
>TRBJ2-3|-|TRBV7-9|TRBD2
TGTGCCAGCAGCGCTAGCGGATATACGCAGTATTTT
CASSASGYTQYF
>TRBJ2-7|few|TRBV5-5|-
TGTGCCAGCAGCTTGGGAGCGGCACTAAGCTCCTACGAGCAGTACTTC
CASSLGAALSSYEQYF
>TRBJ2-1|-|TRBV7-9|-
TGTGCCAGCAGCTTCGGCGGATACAATGAGCAGTTCTTC
CASSFGGYNEQFF
>TRBJ1-5|many|TRBV28|-
TGTGCCAGCAACGTCAGGGTCGGTCAGCCCCAGCATTTT
CASNVRVGQPQHF
>TRBJ2-1|-|TRBV28|-
TGTGCCAGCACCCTTTACAATGAGCAGTTCTTC
CASTLYNEQFF
>TRBJ2-5|once|TRBV3-1/TRBV3-2|TRBD2
TGTGCCAGCAGTAAAATGGGGCTAGCGGGAGGTGGGGAAGAGACCCAGTACTTC
CASSKMGLAGGGEETQYF
>TRBJ2-3|once|TRBV5-1|TRBD2
TGCGCCAGCAGCTTGGAGCCTAGCGGGGTGGGGGATACGCAGTATTTT
CASSLEPSGVGDTQYF
>TRBJ1-2|few|TRBV7-9|TRBD1
TGTGCCAGCAGCTTAAATGAGGGGGCGTTCGGCTACACCTTC
CASSLNEGAFGYTF
>TRBJ2-3|-|TRBV11-3|TRBD2
TGTGCCAGCAGCTTAGCTAGCGGAAATACGCAGTATTTT
CASSLASGNTQYF
>TRBJ1-5|-|TRBV6-1|-
TGTGCCAGCAGTGAGGCTGATCCCCGGACAAGATTTTATAGCAATCAGCCCCAGCATTTT
CASSEADPRTRFYSNQPQHF
>TRBJ2-2|-|TRBV27|TRBD2
TGTGCCAGCAGTTGGACTAGTGAAGGCACCGGGGAGCTGTTTTTT
CASSWTSEGTGELFF
>TRBJ2-1|-|TRBV2|-
TGTGCCAGCAGTGAAGCCGGGATCCATGAGCAGTTCTTC
CASSEAGIHEQFF
>TRBJ1-5|-|TRBV19|TRBD1
TGTGCCAGTCGCTCGGACAGGGTGAGCAATCAGCCCCAGCATTTT
CASRSDRVSNQPQHF
>TRBJ1-1|-|TRBV6-7|-
TGTGCCAGCAGTTCGCGATCCAGAGCGGGGACTGAAGCTTTCTTT
CASSSRSRAGTEAFF
>TRBJ1-6|-|TRBV30|TRBD1
TGTGCCTGGAGTCCAGACAGGGGTCGGCCCCTCCACTTT
CAWSPDRGRPLHF
>TRBJ2-7|-|TRBV6-2/TRBV6-3|-
TGTGCCAGCAGTTACTCAAGGCTAGCCCTCGGGGAGTACTTC
CASSYSRLALGEYF
>TRBJ2-4|-|TRBV5-4|-
TGTGCCAGCAGCTCCACGGGAGCCAAAAACATTCAGTACTTC
CASSSTGAKNIQYF
>TRBJ2-7|-|TRBV5-1|-
TGCGCCAGCAGATTGGAACGAGGCGAGCAGTACTTC
CASRLERGEQYF
>TRBJ2-5|-|TRBV15|TRBD1
TGTGCCACCAGCAGAGGGAGAGGGGGCGTGTTAGAAGAGACCCAGTACTTC
CATSRGRGGVLEETQYF
>TRBJ2-1|-|TRBV19|TRBD2
TGTGCCAGTAATGCGGGAGTAGGTAATGAGCAGTTCTTC
CASNAGVGNEQFF
>TRBJ2-1|-|TRBV9|TRBD2
TGTGCCAGCAGCGTCGCCCTCCAGGTAGCGGGATACAATGAGCAGTTCTTC
CASSVALQVAGYNEQFF
>TRBJ2-1|-|TRBV3-1/TRBV3-2|-
TGTGCCAGCAGTCGTGCCGTTGGGGTTGGACAGGGAGCGGGGAGGACGAACGGGCAGTTCTTC
CASSRAVGVGQGAGRTNGQFF
>TRBJ2-7|-|TRBV7-9|TRBD1
TGTGCCAGCAGCTTCTCCGGGACAGGGACCACCTACGAGCAGTACTTC
CASSFSGTGTTYEQYF
>TRBJ2-1|-|TRBV19|-
TGTGCCAGTGCAGGGGGGCGGGACGAGGAGCAGTTCTTC
CASAGGRDEEQFF
>TRBJ1-1|-|TRBV6-2/TRBV6-3|-
TGTGCCAGCAGTTCTACAGGGCTTACCACTGAAGCTTTCTTT
CASSSTGLTTEAFF
>TRBJ2-3|-|TRBV7-9|-
TGTGCCAGCAGTCATACAGGGTCAGATACGCAGTATTTT
CASSHTGSDTQYF
>TRBJ2-2|-|TRBV9|TRBD2
TGTGCCAGCAGCGCGGGACTAGCGGGAGGGCCTGGCACCGGGGAGCTGTTTTTT
CASSAGLAGGPGTGELFF
>TRBJ1-1|-|TRBV7-2|-
TGTGCCAGCAGCTTTAGAGGGGGCACTGAAGCTTTCTTT
CASSFRGGTEAFF
>TRBJ1-6|-|TRBV10-3|TRBD1
TGTGCCATCAAGGGACAGGCAAATAATTCACCCCTCCACTTT
CAIKGQANNSPLHF
>TRBJ2-7|-|TRBV30|TRBD2
TGTGCCTGGAGTGTAGGGGGACTAGAGGACGAGCAGTACTTC
CAWSVGGLEDEQYF
>TRBJ2-1|-|TRBV7-9|TRBD2
TGTGCCAGCAGCCTACCTAGCGGGAGAATGTCGCGTGAGCAGTTCTTC
CASSLPSGRMSREQFF
>TRBJ2-1|-|TRBV4-3|-
TGCGCCAGCAGCCAAGATACGGACTCTCGAAATGAGCAGTTCTTC
CASSQDTDSRNEQFF
>TRBJ1-5|-|TRBV6-5|TRBD1
TGTGCCAGCAGCACAGGGGTTAATCAGCCCCAGCATTTT
CASSTGVNQPQHF
>TRBJ1-2|-|TRBV19|TRBD1
TGTGCCAGTGAAGACTCCGGGACAGAGGGTGGAGGCTACACCTTC
CASEDSGTEGGGYTF
>TRBJ2-1|-|TRBV9|TRBD2
TGTGCCAGCAGCGTGACCCCATTTCCTAGCGGGAGAGGAATGGATGAGCAGTTCTTC
CASSVTPFPSGRGMDEQFF
>TRBJ2-7|many|TRBV6-1|TRBD2
TGTGCCAGCAGTGAAGAGGGAGCGGGGCCCTACGAGCAGTACTTC
CASSEEGAGPYEQYF
>TRBJ2-5|-|TRBV5-4|-
TGTGCCAGCAGCTTGCAGAGCGGAGGGAAAGGAGAGACCCAGTACTTC
CASSLQSGGKGETQYF
>TRBJ1-1|-|TRBV29-1|-
TGCAGCGTTGACGGGGGCACTGAAGCTTTCTTT
CSVDGGTEAFF
>TRBJ2-4|-|TRBV7-8|TRBD2
TGTGCCAGCAGCCTGGGACTAGCGGGAGGGCGGTACATTCAGTACTTC
CASSLGLAGGRYIQYF
>TRBJ2-3|-|TRBV24-1|-
TGTGCCACCAGCGGGGCAGGGGGCACAGATACGCAGTATTTT
CATSGAGGTDTQYF
>TRBJ2-1|-|TRBV28|-
TGTGCCAGCAGTTTGGGGATAGGAGACAGCCACACCATGCAGTTCTTC
CASSLGIGDSHTMQFF
>TRBJ2-4|once|TRBV5-1|-
TGCGCCAGCAGAGCTAGTGAAGCCAAAAACATTCAGTACTTC
CASRASEAKNIQYF
>TRBJ2-5|-|TRBV18|-
TGTGCCAGCTCCCCTAATTTCGACTCAAAAGAGACCCAGTACTTC
CASSPNFDSKETQYF
>TRBJ1-6|-|TRBV3-1/TRBV3-2|-
TGTGCCAGCAGCCAACGGCAGGGGAGCTCCTATAATTCACCCCTCCACTTT
CASSQRQGSSYNSPLHF
>TRBJ2-1|-|TRBV3-1/TRBV3-2|TRBD1
TGTGCCAGCACCCGAGGACAGGGGGTCAATGAGCAGTTCTTC
CASTRGQGVNEQFF
>TRBJ2-1|once|TRBV5-4|TRBD2
TGTGCCAGTACGCCGGTCCGGGGGGGCAATGAGCAGTTCTTC
CASTPVRGGNEQFF
>TRBJ2-4|-|TRBV28|TRBD2
TGTGCCAGCAGTTTGAGCGGGAGCGGGACAACAAACATTCAGTACTTC
CASSLSGSGTTNIQYF
>TRBJ1-4|-|TRBV2|-
TGTGCCAGCACCCATACAGGGTTAGGGGAAAAACTGTTTTTT
CASTHTGLGEKLFF